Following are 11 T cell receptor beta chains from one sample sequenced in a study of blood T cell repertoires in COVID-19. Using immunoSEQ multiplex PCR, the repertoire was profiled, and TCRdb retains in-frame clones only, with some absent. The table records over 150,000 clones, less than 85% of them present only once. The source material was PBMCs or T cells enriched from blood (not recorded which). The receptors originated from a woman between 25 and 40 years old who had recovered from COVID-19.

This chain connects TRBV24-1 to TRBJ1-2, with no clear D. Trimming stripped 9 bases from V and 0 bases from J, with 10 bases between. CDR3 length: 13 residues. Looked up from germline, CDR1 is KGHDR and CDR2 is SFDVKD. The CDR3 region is CATRSGTNYGYTF. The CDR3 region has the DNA TGTGCCACCCGGTCGGGAACTAACTATGGCTACACCTTC.

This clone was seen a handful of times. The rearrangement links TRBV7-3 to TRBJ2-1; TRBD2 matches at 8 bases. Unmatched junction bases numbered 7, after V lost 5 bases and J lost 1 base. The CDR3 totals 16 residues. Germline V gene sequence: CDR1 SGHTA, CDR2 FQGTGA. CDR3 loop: CASSPYSGKSYNEQFF. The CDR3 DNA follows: TGTGCCAGCAGCCCTTATAGCGGGAAGTCCTACAATGAGCAGTTCTTC.

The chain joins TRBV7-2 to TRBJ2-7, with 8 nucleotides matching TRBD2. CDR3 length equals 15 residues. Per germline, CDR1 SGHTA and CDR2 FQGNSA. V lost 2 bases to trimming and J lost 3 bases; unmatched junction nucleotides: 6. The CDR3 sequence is CASSLRASGSYEQYF. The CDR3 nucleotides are TGTGCCAGCAGCTTAAGGGCGAGCGGGAGCTACGAGCAGTACTTC.

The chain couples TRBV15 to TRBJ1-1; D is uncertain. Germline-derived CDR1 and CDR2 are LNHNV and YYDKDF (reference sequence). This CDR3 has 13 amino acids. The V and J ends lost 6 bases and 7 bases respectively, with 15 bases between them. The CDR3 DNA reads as TGTGCCACCAGTCGGCAGATAGGAGATGAAGCTTTCTTT. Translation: CATSRQIGDEAFF.

CDR3 coding DNA: TGTGCCACCAGCACTTCAAACCCAGGGGATACCTATGGCTACACCTTC. Its translation: CATSTSNPGDTYGYTF. The J gene is TRBJ1-2, the V gene TRBV15, with a tentative D call TRBD1 (6 bases). CDR1 is LNHNV, CDR2 YYDKDF, per germline (reference sequence). V lost 4 bases to trimming and J lost 4 bases, with 19 bases between them. The CDR3 has 16 residues.

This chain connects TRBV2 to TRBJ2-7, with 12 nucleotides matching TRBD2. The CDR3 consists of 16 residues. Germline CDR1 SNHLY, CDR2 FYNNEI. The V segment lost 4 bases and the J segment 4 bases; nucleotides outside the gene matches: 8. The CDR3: CASSGLAGVRSYEQYF. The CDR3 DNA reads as TGTGCCAGCAGTGGACTAGCGGGAGTTCGCTCGTACGAGCAGTACTTC.

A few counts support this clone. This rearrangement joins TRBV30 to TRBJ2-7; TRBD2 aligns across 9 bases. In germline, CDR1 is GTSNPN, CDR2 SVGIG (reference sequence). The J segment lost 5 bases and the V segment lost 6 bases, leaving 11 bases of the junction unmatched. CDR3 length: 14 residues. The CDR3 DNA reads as TGTGCCTGCACGACTTTGAGCGGGAGGAACGAGCAGTACTTC. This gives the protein CACTTLSGRNEQYF.

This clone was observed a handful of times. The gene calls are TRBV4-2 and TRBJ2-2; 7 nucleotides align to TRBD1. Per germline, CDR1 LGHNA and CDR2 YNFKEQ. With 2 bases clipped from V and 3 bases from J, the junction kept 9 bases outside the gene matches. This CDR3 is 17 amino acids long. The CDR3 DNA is TGTGCCAGCAGCCAAACACTGAGGGGGCCTGACACCGGGGAGCTGTTTTTT. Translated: CASSQTLRGPDTGELFF.

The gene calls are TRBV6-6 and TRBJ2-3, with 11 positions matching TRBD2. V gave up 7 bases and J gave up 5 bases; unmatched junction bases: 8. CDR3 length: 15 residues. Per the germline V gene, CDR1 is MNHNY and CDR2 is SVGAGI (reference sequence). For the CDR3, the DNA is TGTGCCAGCACCCTAGCGGGGGGAGGAGGAGATACGCAGTATTTT. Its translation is CASTLAGGGGDTQYF.

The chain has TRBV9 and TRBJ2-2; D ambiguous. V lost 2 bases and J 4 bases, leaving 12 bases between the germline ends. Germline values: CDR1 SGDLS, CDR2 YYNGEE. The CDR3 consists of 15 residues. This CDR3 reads CASSVGSLGTGELFF. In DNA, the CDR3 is TGTGCCAGCAGCGTTGGTAGCTTGGGCACCGGGGAGCTGTTTTTT.

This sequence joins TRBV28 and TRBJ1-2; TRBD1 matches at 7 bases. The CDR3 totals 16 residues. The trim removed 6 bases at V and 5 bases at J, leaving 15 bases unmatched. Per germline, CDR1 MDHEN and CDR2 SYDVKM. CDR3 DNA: TGTGCCAGCAGCCCCGGGCGGAGGGGGCTTGTTTATGGCTACACCTTC. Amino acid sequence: CASSPGRRGLVYGYTF.